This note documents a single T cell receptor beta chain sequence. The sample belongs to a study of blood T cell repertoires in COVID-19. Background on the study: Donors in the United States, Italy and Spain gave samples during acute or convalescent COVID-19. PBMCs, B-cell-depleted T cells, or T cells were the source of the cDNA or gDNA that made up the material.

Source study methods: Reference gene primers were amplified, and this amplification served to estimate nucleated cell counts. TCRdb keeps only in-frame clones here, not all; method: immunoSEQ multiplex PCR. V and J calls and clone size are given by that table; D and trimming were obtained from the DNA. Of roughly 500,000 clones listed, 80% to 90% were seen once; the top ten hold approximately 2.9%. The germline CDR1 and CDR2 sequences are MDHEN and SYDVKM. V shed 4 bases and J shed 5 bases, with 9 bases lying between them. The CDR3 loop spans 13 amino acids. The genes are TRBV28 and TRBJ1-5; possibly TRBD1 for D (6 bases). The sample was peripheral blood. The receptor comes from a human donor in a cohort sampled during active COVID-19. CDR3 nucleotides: TGTGCCAGCAGTTACAGGGTTGATCAGCCCCAGCATTTT. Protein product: CASSYRVDQPQHF.